The 13 T cell receptor beta chains presented below share a single source sample, sequenced in a study of STAT3 mutations in large granular lymphocyte leukemia. These TCRs are of unknown antigen specificity. Sequencing used immunoSEQ multiplex PCR; TCRdb keeps in-frame clones, though not all of them. The sample has thousands of clones, more than 80% seen once; the top ten hold around 93%. Findings and limits, study-wide: In T-cell large granular lymphocyte leukemia, about half of patients showed multiple immunodominant subclonotypes.

Source material: peripheral blood mononuclear cells. All receptors derive from a woman in her 70s with T-cell large granular lymphocyte leukemia. Some clones in this sample may be carry-over from other donors' samples.

This rearrangement joins TRBV4-3 to TRBJ1-2; 7 nucleotides line up with TRBD1. CDR1 and CDR2 from the germline V gene are LGHNA and YSLEER. This CDR3 has 15 amino acids. The trim removed 1 base at V and 5 bases at J, leaving 7 bases unmatched. This CDR3 reads CASSQGGQDEYGYTF. CDR3 DNA sequence: TGCGCCAGCAGCCAAGGAGGACAGGACGAATATGGCTACACCTTC.

The rearrangement links TRBV25-1 to TRBJ1-4; TRBD1 matches at 7 bases. Germline V gene data show CDR1 as MGHDK and CDR2 as SYGVNS. The length of the CDR3 is 15 residues. V gave up 4 bases and J gave up 4 bases; unmatched junction bases: 6. For the CDR3, the DNA is TGTGCCAGCAGTGTTCAGGGGGGTAATAATGAAAAACTGTTTTTT. Residues: CASSVQGGNNEKLFF.

The CDR3 loop reads CASSYLQGAGNTIYF. Here the CDR3 DNA reads TGTGCCAGCAGCTACCTACAGGGGGCTGGAAACACCATATATTTT. This sequence joins TRBV11-2 and TRBJ1-3; 8 bases are shared with TRBD1. Looked up from germline, CDR1 is SGHAT and CDR2 is FQNNGV. The CDR3 has 15 residues. J gave up 2 bases and V 4 bases, and 4 bases lay outside the gene matches.

This chain links TRBV18 with TRBJ1-1, with 7 bases matching TRBD1. The germline V gene has CDR1 KGHSH and CDR2 LQKENI. V lost 3 bases to trimming and J lost 0 bases; unmatched junction nucleotides: 7. This CDR3 region has 16 residues. Written as DNA, the CDR3 is TGTGCCAGCTCACCCCCCTTACAGGGGATGAACACTGAAGCTTTCTTT. Its translation: CASSPPLQGMNTEAFF.

This chain links TRBV30 with TRBJ2-1, with TRBD2 identical over 10 bases. CDR3 length equals 14 residues. CDR1 GTSNPN and CDR2 SVGIG come from the germline V gene (reference sequence). Trimming at V came to 5 bases and at J to 6 bases, leaving 7 bases not matched to a gene. The CDR3 sequence: CAWAQRGGVNEQFF. CDR3 nucleotides: TGTGCCTGGGCCCAGCGGGGGGGCGTCAATGAGCAGTTCTTC.

V and J are TRBV5-1 and TRBJ2-3, with TRBD2 as a possible D gene (7 bases). V lost 4 bases and J lost 4, with 13 bases in between. Germline CDR1 is SGHRS and CDR2 is YFSETQ. The CDR3 has 14 residues. In DNA form, the CDR3 reads TGCGCCAGCAGCCCGGCGGGGGCTTCAGATACGCAGTATTTT. Translation gives CASSPAGASDTQYF.

The rearrangement links TRBV7-2 to TRBJ1-2; TRBD1 agrees at 9 bases. From germline, CDR1 is SGHTA and CDR2 FQGNSA. The CDR3 extends over 18 amino acids. The V and J ends lost 6 bases and 4 bases, in that order; junction bases with no gene match: 18. CDR3 nucleotide sequence: TGTGCCAGCAGTATACTACAGGGGGCTATCGGGCTCGGCTATGGCTACACCTTC. Its protein is CASSILQGAIGLGYGYTF. Looking up the rest from reference TRBV7-2 and TRBJ1-2 gives the full variable domain: GAGVSQSPSNKVTEKGKDVELRCDPISGHTALYWYRQSLGQGLEFLIYFQGNSAPDKSGLPSDRFSAERTGGSVSTLTIQRTQQEDSAVYLCASSILQGAIGLGYGYTFGSGTRLTVV.

In its sample, this clone was seen once. V is TRBV5-4 and J is TRBJ2-5; D is possibly TRBD1 (6 bases). CDR1 is SGHNT and CDR2 is YYREEE in the germline V gene (reference sequence). Deletions cut 0 bases from V and 5 bases from J, with 11 bases between. The CDR3 covers 14 residues. The CDR3 reads CASSLAGAKETQYF. The DNA for the CDR3 is TGTGCCAGCAGCTTGGCAGGGGCTAAGGAGACCCAGTACTTC.

The DNA for the CDR3 is TGTGCCAGCAGCCTCACTAGCGGGGGAATCTGGGGCACCGGGGAGCTGTTTTTT. It specifies CASSLTSGGIWGTGELFF. The V and J genes are TRBV7-2 and TRBJ2-2, with 11 bases that match TRBD2. This CDR3 comprises 18 residues. Germline CDR1 reads SGHTA; CDR2 reads FQGNSA. V shed 5 bases and J 4 bases; nucleotides not matched to a gene: 12.

The V and J genes are TRBV9 and TRBJ2-7; 9 positions agree with TRBD1. The germline CDR1 and CDR2 sequences are SGDLS and YYNGEE. This CDR3 spans 16 amino acids. The V segment lost 2 bases and the J segment 2 bases; nucleotides outside the gene matches: 8. CDR3 sequence (DNA): TGTGCCAGCAGCGTGGGGGGGACAGGGCTCACCTACGAGCAGTACTTC. Translation gives CASSVGGTGLTYEQYF.

The chain has TRBV29-1 and TRBJ2-7; tentatively, D is TRBD1 (6 bases). This CDR3 contains 13 residues. V was shortened by 5 bases and J by 0 bases, with 11 bases between the two germline ends. Germline lookup yields CDR1 SQVTM and CDR2 ANQGSEA. The CDR3 nucleotides are TGCAGCGTTTCTGACAGGACCTCCTACGAGCAGTACTTC. Translating gives CSVSDRTSYEQYF.

In its sample, this clone was seen a few times. The chain couples TRBV9 to TRBJ2-2; no clear D gene. CDR1 is SGDLS and CDR2 is YYNGEE in the germline V gene. V was trimmed by 0 bases and J by 3 bases, leaving 0 bases between them. This CDR3 is built from 12 residues. Written as DNA, the CDR3 is TGTGCCAGCAGCGTAGACACCGGGGAGCTGTTTTTT. Amino acids: CASSVDTGELFF.

The J gene is TRBJ2-5, the V gene TRBV18, with D possibly being TRBD1 or TRBD2 (5 bases each). Germline CDR1 KGHSH, CDR2 LQKENI. The germline V and J ends were trimmed by 0 bases and 1 base, with 9 bases remaining between them. The CDR3 is made up of 15 amino acids. The CDR3 here is CASSPPGDPQETQYF. The CDR3 bases are TGTGCCAGCTCACCACCTGGGGACCCCCAAGAGACCCAGTACTTC.